Listed below are T cell receptor beta chains from one sample, sequenced in a study of cytomegalovirus exposure and HLA in healthy donors. Using immunoSEQ multiplex PCR, the repertoire was profiled, and TCRdb retains in-frame clones only, with some absent. The data hold around 120,000 clones, with nearly 80% observed a single time. Sequencing was performed on PBMCs. All receptors come from a woman aged 40 to 49 in good health and CMV-seronegative. Each CDR3 is given with its conserved first and last residue. The order of the fields is J gene, clone size, V gene, D gene, CDR3 protein, CDR3 DNA. A D gene is named only where the DNA matches it firmly. Expanded clones get a size class; other rows say once, few or many, or leave the size out.

TRBJ2-5 . TRBV7-8 . CASSRLQETQYF TGTGCCAGCAGCCGACTCCAAGAGACCCAGTACTTC
TRBJ1-1 once TRBV7-9 . CASKPNIRALNTEAFF TGTGCCAGCAAACCCAATATCAGGGCCCTGAACACTGAAGCTTTCTTT
TRBJ2-5 . TRBV4-3 TRBD1 CASSQDRQEAQYF TGCGCCAGCAGCCAGGACAGGCAAGAGGCCCAGTACTTC
TRBJ2-1 . TRBV19 . CASNLAGSGDEQFF TGTGCCAGTAATCTAGCAGGCTCTGGGGATGAGCAGTTCTTC
TRBJ2-3 . TRBV5-4 TRBD1 CASSLQGARDTQYF TGTGCCAGCAGCTTGCAGGGGGCGAGGGATACGCAGTATTTT
TRBJ1-4 . TRBV28 . CASSIQGLGEKLFF TGTGCCAGCAGCATACAGGGTCTGGGGGAAAAACTGTTTTTT
TRBJ2-7 . TRBV25-1 TRBD1 CASSDGGRDRGSYEQYF TGTGCCAGCAGTGACGGAGGCCGGGACAGGGGATCCTACGAGCAGTACTTC
TRBJ2-3 few TRBV4-2 TRBD2 CASSPGLAGGDTQYF TGTGCCAGCAGCCCGGGACTAGCGGGAGGAGATACGCAGTATTTT
TRBJ2-3 . TRBV2 TRBD2 CASSRTGTSGRLSTDTQYF TGTGCCAGCAGCCGGACCGGGACTAGCGGGAGACTAAGCACAGATACGCAGTATTTT
TRBJ2-7 . TRBV28 TRBD2 CASSTWREDSYEQYF TGTGCCAGCAGTACCTGGCGGGAGGACTCCTACGAGCAGTACTTC
TRBJ2-1 . TRBV29-1 TRBD1 CSVTGVRLSEQFF TGCAGCGTGACAGGGGTCCGGTTGAGTGAGCAGTTCTTC
TRBJ2-7 few TRBV5-1 . CASSGSGTRSYEQYF TGCGCCAGCAGCGGGAGTGGGACAAGATCCTACGAGCAGTACTTC
TRBJ2-7 . TRBV28 TRBD1 CASSNPGGEYEQYF TGTGCCAGCAGTAACCCAGGGGGCGAATACGAGCAGTACTTC
TRBJ2-1 . TRBV19 . CATDGAGTSYNEQFF TGTGCCACCGATGGGGCGGGGACCTCCTACAATGAGCAGTTCTTC
TRBJ2-5 few TRBV27 TRBD2 CASSSFSGGVETQYF TGTGCCAGCAGTTCATTTAGCGGGGGCGTAGAGACCCAGTACTTC
TRBJ1-5 . TRBV7-2 . CASSSQPGLGNQPQHF TGTGCCAGCAGCTCACAGCCGGGACTAGGCAATCAGCCCCAGCATTTT
TRBJ2-7 . TRBV6-1 TRBD2 CASHPSGVLYEQYF TGTGCCAGCCATCCTAGCGGGGTTCTATACGAGCAGTACTTC
TRBJ2-2 . TRBV28 TRBD1 CASSSGQDQAGELFF TGTGCCAGCAGTTCGGGACAGGATCAAGCCGGGGAGCTGTTTTTT
TRBJ2-1 . TRBV7-2 TRBD1 CASSSRDRGHEQFF TGTGCCAGCAGCTCCCGGGACAGGGGCCATGAGCAGTTCTTC
TRBJ2-1 . TRBV7-2 TRBD2 CASSIASGDSYNEQFF TGTGCCAGCAGCATTGCTAGCGGAGACTCCTACAATGAGCAGTTCTTC
TRBJ2-1 . TRBV7-2 TRBD2 CASSLTGGEQFF TGTGCCAGCAGCTTAACGGGGGGTGAGCAGTTCTTC
TRBJ1-5 . TRBV7-9 . CASSSGDQPQHF TGTGCCAGCAGCTCCGGGGATCAGCCCCAGCATTTT
TRBJ1-4 once TRBV6-5 . CASSYHVGGDEKLFF TGTGCCAGCAGTTACCACGTGGGGGGGGATGAAAAACTGTTTTTT
TRBJ1-1 few TRBV5-1 TRBD1 CASSIGTGAIMNTEAFF TGCGCCAGCAGCATAGGGACAGGTGCTATCATGAACACTGAAGCTTTCTTT
TRBJ2-1 . TRBV7-2 . CASSLDLREQFF TGTGCCAGCAGCTTAGATCTGCGTGAGCAGTTCTTC
TRBJ2-5 . TRBV11-2 . CASSLVARVETQYF TGTGCCAGCAGCTTAGTAGCCAGGGTAGAGACCCAGTACTTC
TRBJ1-2 once TRBV28 . CASSFEGRRYYGYTF TGTGCCAGCAGTTTCGAGGGCAGAAGATACTATGGCTACACCTTC
TRBJ1-1 . TRBV5-4 . CASSFSSEAFF TGTGCCAGCAGCTTTAGTAGTGAAGCTTTCTTT
TRBJ2-7 . TRBV6-6 . CASSYSFGSAYEQYF TGTGCCAGCAGTTACTCTTTCGGGAGCGCCTACGAGCAGTACTTC
TRBJ2-5 few TRBV19 . CASSIPRQETQYF TGTGCCAGTAGTATTCCGCGGCAAGAGACCCAGTACTTC
TRBJ2-1 . TRBV6-1 . CASSSQVYNEQFF TGTGCCAGCAGTTCACAGGTATACAATGAGCAGTTCTTC
TRBJ2-1 . TRBV28 TRBD2 CASSSLTSGGNEQFF TGTGCCAGCAGTTCCCTGACTAGCGGGGGCAATGAGCAGTTCTTC
TRBJ1-1 . TRBV5-1 . CASRANTEAFF TGCGCCAGCCGCGCTAACACTGAAGCTTTCTTT